Here is one T cell receptor beta chain with its context. The assay was immunoSEQ multiplex PCR, and TCRdb's table has in-frame clones only and misses some. The table has about 270,000 clones, roughly 86% seen once. These data are taken from a study of blood T cell repertoires in COVID-19. Background on the study: Italy, Spain and the United States were the sources of the convalescent and acute COVID-19 samples.

Trimming removed 4 bases from V and 0 bases from J, with 18 bases in between. This CDR3 has 17 amino acids. Germline V gene sequence: CDR1 LGHDT, CDR2 YNNKEL (reference sequence). The clonotype was recovered from a woman aged 18-29 years who had recovered from COVID-19. The V and J genes are TRBV3-1 (or the pseudogene TRBV3-2) and TRBJ1-1, with unresolved D. Input material: PBMCs or T cells enriched from blood (not recorded which). The CDR3 DNA is TGTGCCAGCAGCCGGTCTTTGGCCCTGGAGTTGAACACTGAAGCTTTCTTT. Its translation: CASSRSLALELNTEAFF.